The subject of this entry is one T cell receptor (beta chain). Its specificity is unknown. These data come from a study of PD-1 blockade in classical Hodgkin lymphoma. General study points: There was a significant rise in CD4+ TCR diversity by C4D1, with no such rise for CD8+.

The ends were cut back, 5 bases at V and 1 base at J, with 7 bases in the middle. CDR1 and CDR2 from the germline V gene are PRHDT and FYEKMQ (reference sequence). The CDR3 spans 13 residues. Relapses following autologous stem cell transplantation were seen in all patients, with brentuximab vedotin exposure varying. Produced via immunoSEQ multiplex PCR; TCRdb's table is partial and in-frame only. The sample lists around 96,000 clones, approximately 80% occurring once. Sequenced here: peripheral blood mononuclear cells (PBMCs), sampled at baseline. The chain recombines TRBV13 with TRBJ2-3; D possibly corresponds to TRBD2 (5 bases). This sequence originates from a human donor with classical Hodgkin lymphoma. CDR3 region: CASSPGGTDTQYF. The CDR3 DNA follows: TGTGCCAGCAGCCCCGGGGGCACAGATACGCAGTATTTT.